Detailed here is one TCR beta chain. TCRdb keeps only in-frame clones here, not all; method: immunoSEQ multiplex PCR. The sample contains about 220,000 clones, 85% to 90% of which appear only once. These data belong to a study of blood T cell repertoires in COVID-19. Study as a whole: Collection of acute and convalescent COVID-19 samples took place in the United States, Italy and Spain.

CDR1 and CDR2 from the germline V gene are LGHDT and YNNKEL (reference sequence). There are 15 residues in the CDR3. Deletions cut 4 bases from V and 5 bases from J, with 14 bases between. Input material: peripheral blood. The genes are TRBV3-1 (or the pseudogene TRBV3-2) and TRBJ1-4; TRBD1 is a possible D gene (5 bases). This TCR was sampled from a woman aged 45-60 years with COVID-19, enrolled during active disease. The CDR3 DNA follows: TGTGCCAGCAGCCCGAGATTGGGGCCAAATGAAAAACTGTTTTTT. This translates into CASSPRLGPNEKLFF.